The 2 T cell receptor beta chains reported below all come from one sample, sequenced in a study of shared clonotypes between healthy human individuals. TCRdb keeps only in-frame clones here, not all; method: immunoSEQ multiplex PCR. The sample yields about 2.3 million clones, over 90% seen once. The material sequenced was naive CD4+ T cells from PBMCs. As for subset: CD45RA+ positively selected. These receptors originate from a man in his late teens or twenties in good health. Some clones in this sample may be carry-over from other donors' samples.

This clone turned up a few times. The chain links TRBV4-1 to TRBJ2-3, with TRBD2 identical over 11 bases. The V segment lost 1 base and the J segment 7 bases; nucleotides outside the gene matches: 7. The CDR3 totals 16 residues. Germline V gene sequence: CDR1 MGHRA, CDR2 YSYEKL. The CDR3 bases are TGCGCCAGCAGCCAAGGAGAACTAGCGGGAGCATATACGCAGTATTTT. Its translation: CASSQGELAGAYTQYF.

The CDR3 nucleotides are TGTGCCAGCAGCTTCCGAGTAATATCGGACACTGAAGCTTTCTTT. This gives the protein CASSFRVISDTEAFF. The V call is TRBV5-6, the J call TRBJ1-1; D is unclear. The CDR3 runs to 15 residues. Germline V gives CDR1 SGHDT, CDR2 YYEEEE. The V and J ends lost 2 bases and 3 bases respectively, with 14 bases between them.